The T cell receptor beta chain described here comes from a study of blood T cell repertoires in COVID-19. As for the study in general: COVID-19 samples, acute and convalescent, were from the United States, Italy and Spain. Sources were T cells, B-cell-depleted T cells, or PBMCs; the material itself was cDNA or gDNA.

The ends were cut back, 4 bases at V and 2 bases at J, with 9 bases in the middle. This CDR3 region has 13 residues. Germline assignment: CDR1 SGHRS and CDR2 YFSETQ. Original processing notes: Amplification of reference gene primers was used by the study to estimate nucleated cell counts. Only in-frame clones appear in the TCRdb table, and some are missing; sequencing was by immunoSEQ multiplex PCR. Clonal size and the V and J genes are those of that table, whereas D and trimming came from the DNA. This table has some 150,000 clones, roughly 90% appearing once. The clonotype originates from a woman aged 55-69 years with active or convalescent COVID-19. The rearrangement links TRBV5-1 to TRBJ1-2; tentatively, D is TRBD1 (6 bases). What was sequenced was peripheral blood. The CDR3 is CASSLGQNYGYTF. The CDR3 DNA is TGCGCCAGCAGCCTCGGACAGAACTATGGCTACACCTTC.